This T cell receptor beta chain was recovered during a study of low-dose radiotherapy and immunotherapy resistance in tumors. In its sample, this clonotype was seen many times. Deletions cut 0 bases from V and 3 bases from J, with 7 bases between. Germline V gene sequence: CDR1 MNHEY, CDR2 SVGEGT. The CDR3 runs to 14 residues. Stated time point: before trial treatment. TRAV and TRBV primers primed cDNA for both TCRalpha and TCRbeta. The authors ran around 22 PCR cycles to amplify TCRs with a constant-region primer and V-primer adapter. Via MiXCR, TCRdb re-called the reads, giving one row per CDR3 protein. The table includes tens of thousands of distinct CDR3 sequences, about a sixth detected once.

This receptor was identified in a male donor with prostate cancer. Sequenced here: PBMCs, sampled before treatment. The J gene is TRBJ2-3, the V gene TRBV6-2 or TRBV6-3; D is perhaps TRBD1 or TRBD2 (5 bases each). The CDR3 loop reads CASSYSGDTDTQYF. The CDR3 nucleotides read TGTGCCAGCAGTTACTCGGGGGATACAGATACGCAGTATTTT.